These T cell receptor beta chains were read from a single sample in a study of T cell responses to AZD1222 COVID-19 vaccine. Assay: immunoSEQ multiplex PCR; the TCRdb copy retains only in-frame clones and omits some. The data show 150,000 to 200,000 clones, about 90% seen once. The source material was peripheral blood, sampled 28 days after the second AZD1222 dose. These receptors all stem from an adult who received the AZD1222 COVID-19 vaccine. Each CDR3 is given with its conserved first and last residue. D genes are given only for firm matches. Expanded clones are given a class, and other clones once, few, many or no size at all.

TRBJ2-1 | NA | NA | TRBV5-1 | CASSLDGNNEQFF
TRBJ2-2 | NA | NA | TRBV3-1/TRBV3-2 | CASSQRSGELFF
TRBJ1-2 | NA | once | TRBV15 | CATSRDLTGDGYTF
TRBJ2-3 | TRBD2 | NA | TRBV10-3 | CATGGVGDTQYF
TRBJ1-3 | NA | NA | TRBV5-4 | CASSPDQGGSGNTIYF
TRBJ2-7 | NA | NA | TRBV4-1 | CASSLPDGGEQYF
TRBJ1-6 | TRBD1 | NA | TRBV10-3 | CAITSGTGDSPLHF
TRBJ1-5 | TRBD1 | NA | TRBV5-5 | CASSLGGQGRDQPQHF
TRBJ2-1 | TRBD2 | NA | TRBV9 | CASNLGGADNEQFF
TRBJ1-4 | TRBD1 | NA | TRBV29-1 | CSVQPTGSTNEKLFF
TRBJ2-7 | NA | once | TRBV5-1 | CASSLGQGSEQYF
TRBJ2-7 | NA | once | TRBV7-2 | CASTPTGPFEQYF
TRBJ1-2 | NA | NA | TRBV2 | CASREPGTPNYGYTF
TRBJ1-1 | NA | NA | TRBV23-1 | CASSQQAFF
TRBJ1-5 | NA | NA | TRBV30 | CAWSVRLGAQHF
TRBJ1-2 | NA | NA | TRBV29-1 | CSVLNNYGYTF
TRBJ1-6 | NA | NA | TRBV27 | CASSFAGNSPLHF
TRBJ1-5 | NA | NA | TRBV7-8 | CASSLGGGRQPQHF
TRBJ2-2 | NA | NA | TRBV6-2/TRBV6-3 | CASSYSTGTAKATNTGELFF
TRBJ2-3 | NA | NA | TRBV3-1/TRBV3-2 | CASSHGAASTDTQYF